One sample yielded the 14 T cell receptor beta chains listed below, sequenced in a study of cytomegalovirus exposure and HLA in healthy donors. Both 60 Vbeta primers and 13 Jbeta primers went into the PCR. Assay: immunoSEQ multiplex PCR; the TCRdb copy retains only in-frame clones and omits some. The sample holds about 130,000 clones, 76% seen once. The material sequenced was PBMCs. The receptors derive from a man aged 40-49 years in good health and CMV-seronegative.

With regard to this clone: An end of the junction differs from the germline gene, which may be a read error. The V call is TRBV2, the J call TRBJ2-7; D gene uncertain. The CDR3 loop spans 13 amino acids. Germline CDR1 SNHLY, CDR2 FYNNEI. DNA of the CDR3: TGTGTCAGCAGTGGCCCAGGCGACTACGAGCAGTACTTC. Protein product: CVSSGPGDYEQYF.

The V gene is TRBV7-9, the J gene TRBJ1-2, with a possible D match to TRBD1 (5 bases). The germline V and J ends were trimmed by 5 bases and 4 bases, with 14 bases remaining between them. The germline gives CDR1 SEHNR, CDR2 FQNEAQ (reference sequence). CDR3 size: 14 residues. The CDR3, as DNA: TGTGCCAGCAGCCCAAACACAGGTCCCTATGGCTACACCTTC. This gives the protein CASSPNTGPYGYTF.

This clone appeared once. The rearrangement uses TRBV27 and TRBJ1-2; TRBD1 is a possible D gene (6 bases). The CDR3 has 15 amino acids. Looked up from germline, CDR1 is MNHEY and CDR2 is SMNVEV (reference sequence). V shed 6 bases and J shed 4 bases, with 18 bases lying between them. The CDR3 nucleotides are TGTGCCAGCAGACCCCCCGCAGCAGGGGCCTATGGCTACACCTTC. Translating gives CASRPPAAGAYGYTF.

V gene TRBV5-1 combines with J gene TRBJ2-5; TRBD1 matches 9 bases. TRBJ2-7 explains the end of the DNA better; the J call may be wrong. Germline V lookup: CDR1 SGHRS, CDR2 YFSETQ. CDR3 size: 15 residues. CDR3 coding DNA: TGCGCCAGCAGCTTAGGGGGGACAGGGTTGCGCGAGCAGTACTTC. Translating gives CASSLGGTGLREQYF.

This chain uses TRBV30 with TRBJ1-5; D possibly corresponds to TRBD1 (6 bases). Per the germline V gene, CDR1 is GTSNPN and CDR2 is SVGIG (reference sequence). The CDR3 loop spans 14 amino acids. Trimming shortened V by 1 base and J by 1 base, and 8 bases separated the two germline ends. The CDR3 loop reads CAWSGGRSNQPQHF. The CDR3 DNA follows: TGTGCCTGGAGTGGGGGGCGAAGCAATCAGCCCCAGCATTTT.

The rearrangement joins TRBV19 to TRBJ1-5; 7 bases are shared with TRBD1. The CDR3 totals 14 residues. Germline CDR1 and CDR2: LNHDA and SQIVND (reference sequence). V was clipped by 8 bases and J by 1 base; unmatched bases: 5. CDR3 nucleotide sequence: TGTGCCAGTGCGGACAGGAACAGCAATCAGCCCCAGCATTTT. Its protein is CASADRNSNQPQHF.

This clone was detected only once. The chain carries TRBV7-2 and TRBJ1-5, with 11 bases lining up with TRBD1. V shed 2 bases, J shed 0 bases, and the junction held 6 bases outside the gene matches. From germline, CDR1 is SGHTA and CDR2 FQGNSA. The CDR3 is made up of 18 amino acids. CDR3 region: CASSLKGTGGVSNQPQHF. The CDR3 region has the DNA TGTGCCAGCAGCTTAAAGGGGACAGGGGGGGTTAGCAATCAGCCCCAGCATTTT.

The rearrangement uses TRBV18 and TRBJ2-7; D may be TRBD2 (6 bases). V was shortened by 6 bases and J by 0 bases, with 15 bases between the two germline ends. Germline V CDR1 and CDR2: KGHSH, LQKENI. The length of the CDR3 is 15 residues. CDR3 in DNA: TGTGCCAGCTCCACCGGCGGGGCGGTCTCCTACGAGCAGTACTTC. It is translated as CASSTGGAVSYEQYF.

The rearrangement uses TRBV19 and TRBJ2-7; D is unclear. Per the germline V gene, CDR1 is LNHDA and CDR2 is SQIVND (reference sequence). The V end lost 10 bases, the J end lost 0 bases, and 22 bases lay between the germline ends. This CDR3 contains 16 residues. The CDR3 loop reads CATGVPRSTSSYEQYF. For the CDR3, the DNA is TGTGCCACCGGAGTTCCGCGGAGCACGAGCTCCTACGAGCAGTACTTC.

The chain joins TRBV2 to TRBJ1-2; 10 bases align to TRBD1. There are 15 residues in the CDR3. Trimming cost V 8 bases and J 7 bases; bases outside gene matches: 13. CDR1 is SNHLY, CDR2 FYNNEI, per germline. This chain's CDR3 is CASWDTPGQGPGYTF. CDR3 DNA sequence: TGTGCCAGCTGGGATACGCCGGGACAGGGGCCTGGCTACACCTTC.

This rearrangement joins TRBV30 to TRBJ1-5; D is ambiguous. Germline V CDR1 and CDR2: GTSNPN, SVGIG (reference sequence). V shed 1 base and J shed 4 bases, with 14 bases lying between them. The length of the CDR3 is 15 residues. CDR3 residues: CAWSGTASGNQPQHF. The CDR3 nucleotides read TGTGCCTGGAGTGGGACTGCCTCAGGAAATCAGCCCCAGCATTTT.

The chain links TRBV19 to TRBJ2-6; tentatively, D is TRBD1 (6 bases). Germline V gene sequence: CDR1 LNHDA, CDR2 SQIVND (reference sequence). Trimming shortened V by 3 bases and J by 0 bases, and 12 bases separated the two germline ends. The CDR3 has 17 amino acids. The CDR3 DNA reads TGTGCCAGTAGTATTTTGGGGGCGAACTCTGGGGCCAACGTCCTGACTTTC. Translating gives CASSILGANSGANVLTF.

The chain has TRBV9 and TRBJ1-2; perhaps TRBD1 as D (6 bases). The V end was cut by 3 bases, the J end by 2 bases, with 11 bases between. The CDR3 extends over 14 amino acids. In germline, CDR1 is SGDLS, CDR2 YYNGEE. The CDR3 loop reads CASSAPGQNYGYTF. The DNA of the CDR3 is TGTGCCAGCAGCGCCCCTGGACAGAACTATGGCTACACCTTC.

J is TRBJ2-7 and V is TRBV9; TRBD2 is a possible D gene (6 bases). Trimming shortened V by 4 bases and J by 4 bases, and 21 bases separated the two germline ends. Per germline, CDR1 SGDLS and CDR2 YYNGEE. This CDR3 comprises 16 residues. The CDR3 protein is CASSPAFRTGVYEQYF. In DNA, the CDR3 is TGTGCCAGCAGCCCCGCTTTTAGGACGGGGGTTTACGAGCAGTACTTC.